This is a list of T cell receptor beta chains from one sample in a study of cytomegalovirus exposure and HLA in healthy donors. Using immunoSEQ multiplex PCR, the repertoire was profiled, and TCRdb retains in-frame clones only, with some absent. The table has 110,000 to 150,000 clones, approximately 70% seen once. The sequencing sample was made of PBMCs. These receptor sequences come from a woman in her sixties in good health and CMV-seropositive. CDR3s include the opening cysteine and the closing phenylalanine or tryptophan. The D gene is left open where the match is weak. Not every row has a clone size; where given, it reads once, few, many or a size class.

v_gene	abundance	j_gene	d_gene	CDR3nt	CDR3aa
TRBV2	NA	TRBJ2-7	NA	TGTGCCAGCAGTGCCACCTACGAGCAGTACTTC	CASSATYEQYF
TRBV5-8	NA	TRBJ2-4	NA	TGTGCCAGCAGCTTTGGCGGGACGATAGCCAAAAACATTCAGTACTTC	CASSFGGTIAKNIQYF
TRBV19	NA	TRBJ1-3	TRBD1	TGTGCCAGTAGTTCAACGGCAACAGGGGCTGGAAACACCATATATTTT	CASSSTATGAGNTIYF
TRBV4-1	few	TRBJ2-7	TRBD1	TGCGCCAGCAGCCAAGGACAGGGCGACGAGCAGTACTTC	CASSQGQGDEQYF
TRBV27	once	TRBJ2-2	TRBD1	TGTGCCAGCAGGCCGACAGGGGCAGCCGGGGAGCTGTTTTTT	CASRPTGAAGELFF
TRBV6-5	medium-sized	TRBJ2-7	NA	TGTGCCAGCAGTTACTCGCTGGACAGTTCCTACGAGCAGTACTTC	CASSYSLDSSYEQYF
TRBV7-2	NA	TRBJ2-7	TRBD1	TGTGCCAGCAGCAACGACAGGGGGGAAACCTACGAGCAGTACTTC	CASSNDRGETYEQYF
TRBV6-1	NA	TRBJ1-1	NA	TGTGCCAGCAGTCTCCAGCCACAGGGGAACACTGAAGCTTTCTTT	CASSLQPQGNTEAFF
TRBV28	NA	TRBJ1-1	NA	TGTGCCAGCAGACTCCCCCAGCGGACTGAAGCTTTCTTT	CASRLPQRTEAFF
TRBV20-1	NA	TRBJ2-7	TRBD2	TGCAGTGCGAGGACTAGCGGGGAGCAGTACTTC	CSARTSGEQYF
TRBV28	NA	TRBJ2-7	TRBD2	TGTGCCAGCAGTTTATCTAGCGGGAGGGCCGAGCAGTACTTC	CASSLSSGRAEQYF
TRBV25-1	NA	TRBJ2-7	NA	TGTGCCAGCAGTGACTACTACGAGCAGTACTTC	CASSDYYEQYF
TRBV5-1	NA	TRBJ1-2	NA	TGCGCCAGCAGCTTGGAGGGACTGTCTAACTATGGCTACACCTTC	CASSLEGLSNYGYTF
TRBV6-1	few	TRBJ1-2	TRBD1	TGTGCCAGCAGTGGACAGGGCTATGGCTACACCTTC	CASSGQGYGYTF
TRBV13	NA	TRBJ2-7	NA	TGTGCCAGCAGCTTAGGTGGACAGAACTACGAGCAGTACTTC	CASSLGGQNYEQYF
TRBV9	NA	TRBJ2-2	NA	TGTGCCAGCAGCGTAGACAGGCTAGGAACCGGGGAGCTGTTTTTT	CASSVDRLGTGELFF
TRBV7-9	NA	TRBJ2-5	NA	TGTGCCAGCAGTCGCGGTTATTCGGAGACCCAGTACTTC	CASSRGYSETQYF
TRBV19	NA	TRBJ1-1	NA	TGTGCCAGTAGTATCGGGCAGGGAAGAGACACTGAAGCTTTCTTT	CASSIGQGRDTEAFF
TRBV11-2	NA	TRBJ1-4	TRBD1	TGTGCCAGCAGCCCTCAGGGGGGAGGTAGTGAAAAACTGTTTTTT	CASSPQGGGSEKLFF
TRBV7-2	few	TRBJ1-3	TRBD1	TGTGCCAGCAGCCTCTGGACAGGGGGAAACACCATATATTTT	CASSLWTGGNTIYF
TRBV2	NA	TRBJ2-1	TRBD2	TGTGCCAGCCTCAGCGGGGCGGCCTACAATGAGCAGTTCTTC	CASLSGAAYNEQFF
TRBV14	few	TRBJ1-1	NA	TGTGCCAGCAGCGCAAAGGGGGTATCGGCTGAAGCTTTCTTT	CASSAKGVSAEAFF
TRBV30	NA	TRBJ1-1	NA	TGTGCCTGGAGTGCCCAAGGGGACACTGAAGCTTTCTTT	CAWSAQGDTEAFF
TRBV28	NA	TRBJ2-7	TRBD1	TGTGCCAGCGCCCTAGGCGGGACAGGAGCCTACGAGCAGTACTTC	CASALGGTGAYEQYF
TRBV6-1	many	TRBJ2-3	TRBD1	TGTGCCAGCAGTGAGTCAGGGGGCCGCACAGATACGCAGTATTTT	CASSESGGRTDTQYF
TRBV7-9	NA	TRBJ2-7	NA	TGTGCCAGCAGCCCCCCGAGCGGGCGGTACGAGCAGTACTTC	CASSPPSGRYEQYF